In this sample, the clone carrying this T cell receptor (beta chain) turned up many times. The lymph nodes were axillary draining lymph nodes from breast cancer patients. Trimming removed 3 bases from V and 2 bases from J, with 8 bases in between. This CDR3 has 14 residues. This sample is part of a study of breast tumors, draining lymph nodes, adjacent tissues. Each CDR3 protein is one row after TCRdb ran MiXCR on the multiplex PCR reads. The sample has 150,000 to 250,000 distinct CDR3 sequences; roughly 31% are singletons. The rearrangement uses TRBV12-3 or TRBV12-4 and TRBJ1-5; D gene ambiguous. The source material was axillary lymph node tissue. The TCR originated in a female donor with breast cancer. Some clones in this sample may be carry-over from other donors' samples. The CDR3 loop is CASSFEGGNQPQHF. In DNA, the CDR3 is TGTGCCAGCAGTTTTGAGGGTGGCAATCAGCCCCAGCATTTT.